These T cell receptor beta chains were read from a single sample in a study of identical twins. One entry per CDR3 protein results from TCRdb running MiXCR on the 5' RACE reads. The table records fewer than 650,000 distinct CDR3 sequences, under 8.5% of them present only once. These data also formed part of another study, on yellow fever vaccine responses in identical twins.

The sample consisted of PBMCs. These TCRs come from a woman younger than 30 in good health. CDR3s include the opening cysteine and the closing phenylalanine or tryptophan. A D gene is named only where the DNA matches it firmly. Some rows have no size entry. The others give once, few or many, or a class for an expanded clone.

clone size	D gene	V gene	J gene	CDR3 protein	CDR3 DNA
-	TRBD2	TRBV7-2	TRBJ2-1	CASSLMTWTSGAEQFF	TGTGCCAGCAGCTTAATGACATGGACTAGCGGAGCCGAGCAGTTCTTC
few	-	TRBV7-2	TRBJ1-3	CASSSFVSSGNTIYF	TGTGCCAGCAGCTCCTTCGTGAGCTCTGGAAACACCATATATTTT
few	-	TRBV5-5	TRBJ1-1	CASSLGPGRNTEAFF	TGTGCCAGCAGCTTGGGTCCGGGGAGGAACACTGAAGCTTTCTTT
few	-	TRBV20-1	TRBJ1-1	CSAPRTGLSFF	TGCAGTGCACCAAGAACAGGGTTGAGTTTCTTT
few	TRBD2	TRBV9	TRBJ2-3	CASSPGVAGGSDTQYF	TGTGCCAGCAGCCCTGGGGTAGCGGGAGGTTCAGATACGCAGTATTTT
many	-	TRBV7-9	TRBJ2-5	CASSLSSALQETQYF	TGTGCCAGCAGCTTATCTAGCGCCCTACAAGAGACCCAGTACTTC
-	TRBD1	TRBV19	TRBJ2-2	CASSPTGQNTGELFF	TGTGCCAGTAGTCCGACAGGGCAGAACACCGGGGAGCTGTTTTTT
few	-	TRBV12-3/TRBV12-4	TRBJ2-7	CASSLEGRGLLIGRSYEQYF	TGTGCCAGCAGTTTAGAGGGTCGTGGACTGCTGATAGGTCGGTCCTACGAGCAGTACTTC
few	-	TRBV25-1	TRBJ2-3	CASSVGPTSDTQYF	TGTGCCAGCAGTGTTGGTCCCACATCAGATACGCAGTATTTT
few	-	TRBV6-1	TRBJ2-7	CASSEDSLYEQYF	TGTGCCAGCAGTGAGGACAGTTTATACGAGCAGTACTTC
few	TRBD1	TRBV18	TRBJ1-1	CASSSGQGPQNTEAFF	TGTGCCAGCTCATCGGGACAGGGGCCGCAGAACACTGAAGCTTTCTTT
-	TRBD2	TRBV20-1	TRBJ2-7	CCARAGLGLAGDEQYF	TGCTGTGCTAGAGCGGGGCTTGGACTAGCGGGAGACGAGCAGTACTTC
many	-	TRBV5-1	TRBJ2-1	CASSFGGNEQFF	TGTGCCAGCAGTTTTGGGGGGAATGAGCAGTTCTTC
-	TRBD2	TRBV12-3/TRBV12-4	TRBJ2-5	CASSPSGGTYAETQYF	TGTGCCAGCAGTCCTAGCGGGGGGACATACGCCGAGACCCAGTACTTC
-	TRBD2	TRBV20-1	TRBJ2-2	CCASKTSGSGWGELFF	TGCTGTGCTAGTAAAACTAGCGGGAGCGGTTGGGGGGAGCTGTTTTTT
many	-	TRBV29-1	TRBJ1-2	CSATMAGSGGYTF	TGCAGCGCCACCATGGCAGGGTCCGGCGGCTACACCTTC
few	TRBD1	TRBV9	TRBJ2-5	CASSVAGQGISETQYF	TGTGCCAGCAGCGTAGCGGGACAGGGTATTTCAGAGACCCAGTACTTC
many	TRBD1	TRBV18	TRBJ1-1	CASSLNDRAAEAFF	TGTGCCAGCTCACTCAACGACAGGGCTGCTGAAGCTTTCTTT
many	-	TRBV10-1	TRBJ2-1	CASLATGPSSYNEQFF	TGCGCCAGCTTAGCGACAGGCCCAAGCTCCTACAATGAGCAGTTCTTC
many	TRBD2	TRBV20-1	TRBJ2-3	CSAPQAGSRDTQYF	TGCAGTGCCCCTCAAGCGGGAAGTAGGGATACGCAGTATTTT
-	TRBD1	TRBV11-3	TRBJ2-1	CASSPGGSGEQFF	TGTGCCAGCAGTCCAGGGGGATCTGGTGAGCAGTTCTTC
-	-	TRBV20-1	TRBJ2-1	CSARSDNEQFF	TGCAGTGCTAGAAGCGATAATGAGCAGTTCTTC
few	TRBD1	TRBV15	TRBJ2-3	CATSRAGQSTDTQYF	TGTGCCACCAGCAGAGCGGGACAGAGCACAGATACGCAGTATTTT
few	-	TRBV20-1	TRBJ1-1	CSAPLHGGNTEAFF	TGCAGTGCCCCCCTTCACGGAGGCAACACTGAAGCTTTCTTT
many	TRBD1	TRBV25-1	TRBJ2-1	CASSGGTGFYNEQFF	TGTGCCAGCAGTGGAGGGACAGGGTTTTACAATGAGCAGTTCTTC
-	TRBD2	TRBV5-1	TRBJ2-1	CASSLAASGGVYNEQFF	TGCGCCAGCAGCTTGGCCGCTAGCGGGGGGGTCTACAATGAGCAGTTCTTC
few	TRBD1	TRBV5-1	TRBJ2-3	CASTDDRVSTDTQYF	TGCGCCAGCACCGACGACAGGGTTAGCACAGATACGCAGTATTTT
many	-	TRBV20-1	TRBJ2-1	CSARPPGGIIRLEQFF	TGCAGTGCTAGACCCCCCGGTGGGATCATTAGGCTGGAGCAGTTCTTC
few	TRBD1	TRBV11-2	TRBJ2-5	CASSFGTGLETQYF	TGTGCCAGCAGCTTCGGGACAGGGCTAGAGACCCAGTACTTC
few	-	TRBV7-2	TRBJ2-2	CASSSSAIGGVAGELFF	TGTGCCAGCAGCTCCAGCGCAATAGGGGGTGTCGCCGGGGAGCTGTTTTTT
few	TRBD2	TRBV20-1	TRBJ2-1	CSAIGRATYNEQFF	TGCAGTGCTATCGGGAGGGCCACCTACAATGAGCAGTTCTTC
few	TRBD2	TRBV29-1	TRBJ2-2	CSIIAGGSANTGELFF	TGCAGCATCATAGCGGGGGGGTCGGCGAACACCGGGGAGCTGTTTTTT
few	-	TRBV29-1	TRBJ2-1	CSVESVYNEQFF	TGCAGCGTTGAGTCGGTCTACAATGAGCAGTTCTTC
-	-	TRBV7-8	TRBJ1-4	CASSVPVSEKLFF	TGTGCCAGCAGCGTCCCGGTTTCGGAAAAACTGTTTTTT
few	-	TRBV14	TRBJ2-1	CASSQGKNLEQFF	TGTGCCAGCAGCCAAGGGAAAAATCTTGAGCAGTTCTTC
-	-	TRBV5-1	TRBJ2-5	CASSLPRRREEDQETQYF	TGCGCCAGCAGCCTACCACGGCGACGGGAAGAAGACCAAGAGACCCAGTACTTC
few	-	TRBV27	TRBJ1-4	CASKVERTATNEKLFF	TGTGCCAGCAAGGTAGAACGGACTGCAACTAATGAAAAACTGTTTTTT
many	-	TRBV28	TRBJ2-4	CASSVRDKAKNIQYF	TGTGCCAGCAGTGTCCGGGACAAAGCCAAAAACATTCAGTACTTC